This passage covers 16 T cell receptor beta chains from one sample sequenced in a study of CD8+CD57+ T cells in acquired aplastic anemia. Individuals selected for sequencing had exhibited CD8+CD57+ cell expansion on flow cytometry. TCR beta VDJ and CDR3 were profiled, and genomic DNA was the template. TCRdb re-called the reads with MiXCR, one entry per CDR3 protein. The repertoire holds 150,000 to 180,000 distinct CDR3 sequences, with roughly half as singletons. Sequenced material: sorted CD4+, CD8+, or CD8+CD57+ T cells (not recorded which) from PBMCs. The receptors stem from a human donor with aplastic anemia.

The CDR3 region has the DNA TGTGCCAGTAGTATGGTGGGAACCTACGAGCAGTACTTC. Amino acids: CASSMVGTYEQYF. The chain is built from TRBV19 and TRBJ2-7, with D hard to call. The CDR3 runs 13 residues. The V end lost 3 bases, the J end lost 2 bases, and 8 bases lay between the germline ends. Germline CDR1 LNHDA, CDR2 SQIVND (reference sequence).

The chain recombines TRBV6-5 with TRBJ2-7, with D uncertain. V was pared by 3 bases and J by 0 bases, with 12 bases between. CDR3 length: 15 amino acids. Germline-derived CDR1 and CDR2 are MNHEY and SVGAGI. CDR3 region: CASSYRSKGSYEQYF. CDR3 DNA sequence: TGTGCCAGCAGTTATCGAAGTAAGGGCTCCTACGAGCAGTACTTC.

The chain recombines TRBV29-1 with TRBJ1-2; D remains ambiguous. Germline CDR1 SQVTM, CDR2 ANQGSEA. The CDR3 is made up of 13 amino acids. The ends were cut back, 3 bases at V and 3 bases at J, with 11 bases in the middle. The CDR3 is CSVDDKAHYGYTF. The CDR3 DNA is TGCAGCGTTGATGATAAGGCACACTATGGCTACACCTTC.

This chain links TRBV29-1 with TRBJ2-7; D might be TRBD2 (6 bases). Looked up from germline, CDR1 is SQVTM and CDR2 is ANQGSEA. V shed 7 bases and J shed 5 bases, with 21 bases lying between them. The CDR3 extends over 14 amino acids. CDR3 nucleotide sequence: TGCAGCGCTACCCGTGGTGGGGGGTTCGACGAGCAGTACTTC. Amino acid sequence: CSATRGGGFDEQYF.

This clonotype was found many times. This chain uses TRBV29-1 with TRBJ1-1; D possibly corresponds to TRBD1 (5 bases). The CDR3 runs to 12 residues. Germline CDR1 is SQVTM and CDR2 is ANQGSEA. V was trimmed by 6 bases and J by 1 base, leaving 9 bases between them. DNA of the CDR3: TGCAGCGTCCCCACAGGGAACACTGAAGCTTTCTTT. Amino acid sequence: CSVPTGNTEAFF.

Concerning this clonotype itself: Its ends do not fully match the called genes, so a read error is possible. V gene TRBV19 combines with J gene TRBJ2-1; TRBD2 is a possible D gene (5 bases). Germline lookup yields CDR1 LNHDA and CDR2 SQIVND (reference sequence). The length of the CDR3 is 14 residues. The CDR3 reads CTSSLDSAGNEQFF. CDR3 DNA sequence: TGTACCAGTAGCTTGGATAGCGCGGGCAATGAGCAGTTCTTC.

Here the CDR3 reads CATSDTRTDNTQYF. The CDR3 nucleotides read TGTGCCACCAGTGATACCAGGACTGATAATACGCAGTATTTT. The chain couples TRBV24-1 to TRBJ2-3; D perhaps matches TRBD2 (5 bases). The germline CDR1 and CDR2 sequences are KGHDR and SFDVKD. The CDR3 sequence is 14 residues long. The V end lost 3 bases, the J end lost 7 bases, and 13 bases lay between the germline ends.

This clonotype was counted ten times or more. The chain carries TRBV6-5 and TRBJ1-1; D unresolved. The germline V gene encodes CDR1 MNHEY and CDR2 SVGAGI. CDR3 length: 11 residues. The V gene lost 2 bases and the J gene lost 11 bases, with 9 bases spanning the gap. Here the CDR3 reads CASSYNGKAFF. DNA of the CDR3: TGTGCCAGCAGTTACAATGGGAAGGCTTTCTTT.

The table lists this clonotype with many counts. This chain connects TRBV19 to TRBJ2-2; D is uncertain. V was clipped by 7 bases and J by 6 bases, with 9 bases between them. This CDR3 contains 12 residues. The germline V gene has CDR1 LNHDA and CDR2 SQIVND (reference sequence). The CDR3 sequence: CASILGPGELFF. Written as DNA, the CDR3 is TGTGCCAGTATTTTAGGGCCCGGGGAGCTGTTTTTT.

The chain combines TRBV19 with TRBJ1-2; 7 bases align to TRBD1. Trimming at V came to 11 bases and at J to 4 bases, leaving 7 bases not matched to a gene. There are 12 residues in the CDR3. In germline, CDR1 is LNHDA, CDR2 SQIVND (reference sequence). The CDR3 spells CAGGDRVYGYTF. The CDR3, as DNA: TGTGCCGGGGGAGACAGGGTCTATGGCTACACCTTC.

This sequence joins TRBV2 and TRBJ1-5; no firm D call. The germline V and J ends were trimmed by 6 bases and 1 base, with 10 bases remaining between them. CDR1 SNHLY and CDR2 FYNNEI come from the germline V gene. CDR3 size: 14 residues. The DNA of the CDR3 is TGTGCCAGCAGCTTGAGGACCAGCAATCAGCCCCAGCATTTT. Its protein product is CASSLRTSNQPQHF.

This rearrangement joins TRBV7-3 to TRBJ2-7; D call uncertain. The CDR3 extends over 12 amino acids. V was shortened by 4 bases and J by 6 bases, with 10 bases between the two germline ends. Per germline, CDR1 SGHTA and CDR2 FQGTGA. The chain's CDR3 is CASSSKACEQYF. The CDR3, as DNA: TGTGCCAGCAGCTCTAAAGCCTGCGAGCAGTACTTC. Variable domain in full (rest from reference TRBV7-3 and TRBJ2-7): GAGVSQTPSNKVTEKGKYVELRCDPISGHTALYWYRQSLGQGPEFLIYFQGTGAADDSGLPNDRFFAVRPEGSVSTLKIQRTERGDSAVYLCASSSKACEQYFGPGTRLTVT.

Worth noting for this clonotype: The conserved phenylalanine or tryptophan is not found at the CDR3 terminus, so this likely reflects a read error. This chain uses TRBV15 with TRBJ2-3, with D possibly TRBD2 on 6 matching bases. Trimming took 7 bases from V and 2 from J, leaving 16 bases between them. This CDR3 has 15 amino acids. Germline lookup yields CDR1 LNHNV and CDR2 YYDKDF (reference sequence). CDR3 nucleotide sequence: TGTGCCACCATCCAGGGAGGTGGCACCACAGATACGCAGTATCTT. This encodes CATIQGGGTTDTQYL.

This clonotype was observed many times. The rearrangement joins TRBV7-9 to TRBJ1-2; possible D gene TRBD1, 6 bases. From germline, CDR1 is SEHNR and CDR2 FQNEAQ (reference sequence). The CDR3 covers 16 residues. V lost 5 bases and J lost 0, with 16 bases in between. The CDR3 spells CASSHTSDRSNYGYTF. Here the CDR3 DNA reads TGTGCCAGCAGCCACACCTCGGACAGATCTAACTATGGCTACACCTTC.

This clonotype was seen more than once but under ten times. Sequence at one end of the junction differs from germline and may be a read error. The gene calls are TRBV10-3 and TRBJ2-1, with D possibly being TRBD1 or TRBD2 (5 bases each). The CDR3 has 16 amino acids. Germline V lookup: CDR1 ENHRY, CDR2 SYGVKD. CDR3 in amino acids: CASSVGSGSSYNEQFF. The CDR3 DNA reads as TGTGCCAGCAGTGTAGGCTCAGGGAGCTCCTACAATGAGCAGTTCTTC.

This clonotype occurred many times. J is TRBJ2-7 and V is TRBV5-1, with 12 bases that match TRBD1. J was trimmed by 5 bases and V by 4 bases; bases with no gene match: 4. This CDR3 comprises 14 residues. The germline V gene has CDR1 SGHRS and CDR2 YFSETQ. The CDR3 here is CASSPGQGAHEQYF. The CDR3 coding sequence is TGCGCCAGCAGCCCGGGACAGGGGGCACACGAGCAGTACTTC. The full variable domain, its missing parts supplied by reference TRBV5-1 and TRBJ2-7, is KAGVTQTPRYLIKTRGQQVTLSCSPISGHRSVSWYQQTPGQGLQFLFEYFSETQRNKGNFPGRFSGRQFSNSRSEMNVSTLELGDSALYLCASSPGQGAHEQYFGPGTRLTVT.